These T cell receptor beta chains were read from a single sample in a study of T-cell memory formation after mild COVID-19. One entry per CDR3 protein results from TCRdb running MiXCR on the 5' RACE reads. The table includes about 82,000 distinct CDR3 sequences, 9.5% to 15% detected once. Source material: PBMCs or a T cell subset sorted from them (not recorded which). The receptors shown here come from a young man who had mild COVID-19 (a few samples of this study predate the infection). Cell type and time point are not known. The CDR3 runs from the conserved cysteine through the conserved F or W. The order of the fields is V gene, J gene, CDR3 protein.

TRBV14,TRBJ2-7,CASSRLDRGQYF
TRBV6-5,TRBJ2-7,CASRASYEQYF
TRBV7-7,TRBJ2-5,CASSQGLQETQYF
TRBV7-2,TRBJ2-1,CASSSRATSGRALYNEQFF
TRBV6-5,TRBJ2-3,CASSYTVTDTQYF
TRBV29-1,TRBJ2-5,CSVEDAGFGETQYF
TRBV7-6,TRBJ2-1,CASSAGTSGGLAYNEQFF
TRBV25-1,TRBJ2-5,CASLGGGTQYF
TRBV24-1,TRBJ2-1,CATSDEAQGAYNEQFF
TRBV28,TRBJ2-2,CASSFSTESGELFF
TRBV7-9,TRBJ2-2,CASSQVRELFF
TRBV20-1,TRBJ2-3,CSARKDRDTDTDTQYF
TRBV6-2/TRBV6-3,TRBJ2-7,CASSHPAGGPSYEQYF
TRBV6-5,TRBJ1-5,CASSYSSTGKNQPQHF
TRBV27,TRBJ1-6,CASSLKVFRGPLHF
TRBV7-6,TRBJ2-5,CASSSGTQYF
TRBV10-3,TRBJ2-7,CATWQGIYEQYF
TRBV7-2,TRBJ2-5,CASSSRDRGETQYF
TRBV7-3,TRBJ2-5,CASSLVGGPRETQYF
TRBV6-4,TRBJ2-3,CATSKRGGTDTQYF
TRBV7-2,TRBJ2-7,CASRTSGGISYEQYF
TRBV7-9,TRBJ2-5,CASTIRGVETQYF
TRBV7-6,TRBJ2-7,CASSLFQSTRYEQYF
TRBV9,TRBJ2-5,CASSASGGAETQYF
TRBV6-2/TRBV6-3,TRBJ2-7,CASSSRVFSYEQYF
TRBV6-5,TRBJ1-6,CASSFGRGIGNSPLHF
TRBV9,TRBJ2-3,CASSGLGNTQYF
TRBV15,TRBJ2-1,CATRLQHHNEQFF
TRBV12-3/TRBV12-4,TRBJ1-5,CASTRDAQPQHF
TRBV24-1,TRBJ2-1,CATSDLWASGRVNEQFF
TRBV5-1,TRBJ2-2,CASSLVRQGGTGELFF
TRBV15,TRBJ2-5,CATSRDWLAGGQETQYF
TRBV6-6,TRBJ2-1,CASGALDNEQFF
TRBV12-3/TRBV12-4,TRBJ2-2,CASSPKSGMAGELFF
TRBV5-6,TRBJ2-5,CASSIAGQETQYF
TRBV4-2,TRBJ1-2,CASGLQGDYGYTF
TRBV29-1,TRBJ1-1,CSVSSGQLNTEAFF
TRBV27,TRBJ2-3,CASGGADTQYF
TRBV6-5,TRBJ1-5,CASSLGAYSNQPQHF
TRBV10-3,TRBJ1-5,CAISEHTGGKPQHF